Below, 11 T cell receptor beta chains from the same sample are listed, as sequenced in a study of T-cell reconstitution after alpha-beta-depleted transplantation in children. Unique molecular identifiers were used to barcode this TCRbeta library. One entry per CDR3 protein results from TCRdb running MiXCR on the PCR reads. The table lists 700,000 to 950,000 distinct CDR3 sequences, less than 20% of them singletons, with around 5% in the top ten. Source: PBMCs, mostly from graft donor cells, taken 360 days after TCRalphabeta/CD19-depleted stem cell transplant. These receptors were taken from a male patient between 10 and 17 years old who had a stem cell transplant for acute lymphoblastic leukemia, so the T cells may come from the graft donor.

The V and J genes are TRBV6-5 and TRBJ1-1, with a weak D call TRBD1 (5 bases). The CDR3 loop spans 16 amino acids. From germline, CDR1 is MNHEY and CDR2 SVGAGI. Between the trimmed V and J ends, which lost 0 bases and 2 bases, there was a span of 13 bases. The CDR3 reads CASSYSRRGINTEAFF. DNA for the CDR3: TGTGCCAGCAGTTACTCGAGGAGGGGCATAAACACTGAAGCTTTCTTT.

This clonotype was seen more than once but under ten times. The J gene is TRBJ1-3, the V gene TRBV2; D unclear. Germline assignment: CDR1 SNHLY and CDR2 FYNNEI. V lost 2 bases, J lost 2 bases, and 13 bases lay in between. This CDR3 comprises 16 residues. The CDR3 loop is CASSESFWTTGNTIYF. CDR3 coding DNA: TGTGCCAGCAGTGAATCATTCTGGACTACTGGAAACACCATATATTTT.

This clonotype was seen a few times. The chain couples TRBV27 to TRBJ1-4, with unresolved D. The CDR3 totals 13 residues. Germline CDR1 MNHEY, CDR2 SMNVEV (reference sequence). Trimming pared 4 bases from V and 5 bases from J, leaving 8 bases between. The CDR3 sequence: CASSSNRNEKLFF. In DNA form, the CDR3 reads TGTGCCAGCAGTTCAAACAGAAATGAAAAACTGTTTTTT.

This clonotype was seen only once. The gene calls are TRBV10-2 and TRBJ2-1, with a weak D call TRBD2 (6 bases). This CDR3 has 15 residues. The V end lost 4 bases, the J end lost 5 bases, and 15 bases lay between the germline ends. Germline V lookup: CDR1 WSHSY, CDR2 SAAADI. The CDR3 sequence: CASSALAANNNEQFF. Here the CDR3 DNA reads TGCGCCAGCAGTGCCTTAGCGGCCAATAACAATGAGCAGTTCTTC.

This clonotype was counted between two and nine times. The genes are TRBV7-9 and TRBJ1-2; D uncertain. Germline assignment: CDR1 SEHNR and CDR2 FQNEAQ (reference sequence). This CDR3 is built from 11 residues. V was shortened by 4 bases and J by 9 bases, with 9 bases between the two germline ends. The CDR3 DNA follows: TGTGCCAGCAGCTGGGGTTTAAGCTACACCTTC. Protein: CASSWGLSYTF.

CDR3 residues: CASSLGQAKTYEQYF. The CDR3 bases are TGCGCCAGCAGCTTGGGACAGGCGAAGACCTACGAGCAGTACTTC. This chain links TRBV5-1 with TRBJ2-7, with D possibly TRBD1 on 6 matching bases. Germline V gene sequence: CDR1 SGHRS, CDR2 YFSETQ. Deletions cut 0 bases from V and 2 bases from J, with 12 bases between. There are 15 residues in the CDR3.

This clonotype was picked up a small number of times. CDR3 nucleotide sequence: TGTGCCAGCAGCCAGGAAGAGACGGTGCGGTACAATGAGCAGTTCTTC. Protein sequence: CASSQEETVRYNEQFF. This sequence joins TRBV4-2 and TRBJ2-1, with no clear D. Per germline, CDR1 LGHNA and CDR2 YNFKEQ. This CDR3 contains 16 residues. Deletions cut 3 bases from V and 4 bases from J, with 16 bases between.

The chain carries TRBV6-5 and TRBJ1-6, with D perhaps TRBD1 (6 bases). There are 14 residues in the CDR3. From germline, CDR1 is MNHEY and CDR2 SVGAGI. V was trimmed by 2 bases and J by 10 bases, leaving 12 bases between them. The CDR3, as DNA: TGTGCCAGCAGTTACACACAGGGTAACTCACCCCTCCACTTT. As protein: CASSYTQGNSPLHF.

This clonotype has only a few counts. This rearrangement joins TRBV27 to TRBJ2-1; weak D call: TRBD2 (5 bases). This CDR3 is 11 amino acids long. Germline V gives CDR1 MNHEY, CDR2 SMNVEV (reference sequence). V was trimmed by 8 bases and J by 12 bases, leaving 14 bases between them. CDR3 nucleotides: TGTGCCAGCCACAGAGGGCTCCGGCAGTTCTTC. Translation: CASHRGLRQFF.

This clonotype has at least ten counts. This sequence joins TRBV27 and TRBJ1-5, with 10 bases fitting TRBD1. Trimming removed 10 bases from V and 3 bases from J; junction bases left unmatched: 6. The CDR3 is made up of 14 amino acids. Germline values: CDR1 MNHEY, CDR2 SMNVEV (reference sequence). The CDR3 loop is CATSGQGFNQPQHF. In DNA form, the CDR3 reads TGTGCCACCTCGGGACAGGGGTTCAATCAGCCCCAGCATTTT.

This clonotype was observed a handful of times. The rearrangement joins TRBV14 to TRBJ2-5, with D maybe TRBD1 (6 bases). Germline loops: CDR1 SGHDN, CDR2 FVKESK. This CDR3 comprises 15 residues. Trimming left V 4 bases short and J 0 bases short, with 12 bases between. The CDR3 bases are TGTGCCAGCAGCCCAGGACAGTTTTACCAAGAGACCCAGTACTTC. Protein sequence: CASSPGQFYQETQYF.